The 27 T cell receptor beta chains given below trace back to one sample, sequenced in a study of blood T cell repertoires in COVID-19. TCRdb's copy holds only in-frame clones and misses some; the assay was immunoSEQ multiplex PCR. The sample consists of over 130,000 clones, over 75% of them appearing once. Input material: peripheral blood. The receptors originated from a man between 50 and 59 years old with acute or convalescent COVID-19.

The CDR3 loop reads CASSQRRDLDTGELFF. Here the CDR3 DNA reads TGCGCCAGCAGCCAACGCCGGGACTTAGATACCGGGGAGCTGTTTTTT. V gene TRBV4-1 combines with J gene TRBJ2-2; weak D call: TRBD2 (6 bases). CDR1 is MGHRA, CDR2 YSYEKL, per germline. The CDR3 has 16 amino acids. The V and J ends lost 2 bases and 5 bases respectively, with 15 bases between them.

The gene calls are TRBV4-1 and TRBJ2-7; D is uncertain. The CDR3 extends over 15 amino acids. The V end was cut by 0 bases, the J end by 1 base, with 10 bases between. CDR1 and CDR2 from the germline V gene are MGHRA and YSYEKL. CDR3: CASSQEGAPSYEQYF. Here the CDR3 DNA reads TGCGCCAGCAGCCAAGAAGGAGCGCCATCCTACGAGCAGTACTTC.

In its sample, this clone was seen once. This chain connects TRBV9 to TRBJ2-2; TRBD2 matches 13 bases. The germline gives CDR1 SGDLS, CDR2 YYNGEE. The CDR3 has 18 amino acids. V lost 4 bases to trimming and J lost 4 bases; unmatched junction nucleotides: 10. This chain's CDR3 is CASSLGLAGALGTGELFF. The CDR3 nucleotides are TGTGCCAGCAGCCTTGGACTAGCGGGAGCCCTCGGCACCGGGGAGCTGTTTTTT.

The rearrangement joins TRBV7-3 to TRBJ2-7, with D possibly being TRBD2 (5 bases). CDR1 and CDR2 (germline): SGHTA, FQGTGA. The CDR3 runs 13 residues. V shed 5 bases and J shed 4 bases, with 12 bases lying between them. The CDR3 DNA reads as TGTGCCAGCAGCCTCGGGGTCGGGTACGAGCAGTACTTC. Translating gives CASSLGVGYEQYF.

This CDR3 reads CASSAWTGGVETQYF. Here the CDR3 DNA reads TGTGCCAGCAGCGCCTGGACAGGGGGTGTGGAGACCCAGTACTTC. The chain recombines TRBV7-6 with TRBJ2-5, with 10 nucleotides matching TRBD1. J gave up 5 bases and V 5 bases, and 8 bases lay outside the gene matches. This CDR3 region has 15 residues. Germline V gene lookup returns CDR1 SGHVS and CDR2 FNYEAQ.

The V and J genes are TRBV7-2 and TRBJ1-3; 7 nucleotides match TRBD1. Germline V lookup: CDR1 SGHTA, CDR2 FQGNSA. The ends lost 1 base at V and 0 bases at J; junction bases unmatched: 6. CDR3 length equals 17 residues. CDR3 sequence: CASSLGGTVASGNTIYF. Here the CDR3 DNA reads TGTGCCAGCAGCTTAGGGGGGACAGTAGCCTCTGGAAACACCATATATTTT.

This chain uses TRBV7-9 with TRBJ1-1; D gene ambiguous. Germline lookup yields CDR1 SEHNR and CDR2 FQNEAQ (reference sequence). V lost 5 bases, J lost 1 base, and 11 bases lay in between. This CDR3 has 14 amino acids. The CDR3 coding sequence is TGTGCCAGCAGCCGAGTAACTACGAACACTGAAGCTTTCTTT. It translates to CASSRVTTNTEAFF.

This chain uses TRBV5-4 with TRBJ1-2, with D unresolved. Germline V gene lookup returns CDR1 SGHNT and CDR2 YYREEE (reference sequence). Trimming took off 2 bases at V and 2 bases at J, with 10 bases between the two ends. This CDR3 has 14 amino acids. The CDR3 DNA reads TGTGCCAGCAGCTTCCTGACACCCAACTATGGCTACACCTTC. Residues: CASSFLTPNYGYTF.

The chain joins TRBV29-1 to TRBJ1-2; 10 nucleotides align to TRBD1. The CDR3 is 15 residues long. In germline, CDR1 is SQVTM, CDR2 ANQGSEA. V shed 7 bases and J 7 bases; nucleotides not matched to a gene: 15. The DNA for the CDR3 is TGCAGCGCCACCGCCCAGACAGGGGGCGCTTTTGGCTACACCTTC. Protein sequence: CSATAQTGGAFGYTF. Based on the CDR3 plus reference TRBV29-1 and TRBJ1-2, the full variable domain is SAVISQKPSRDICQRGTSLTIQCQVDSQVTMMFWYRQQPGQSLTLIATANQGSEATYESGFVIDKFPISRPNLTFSTLTVSNMSPEDSSIYLCSATAQTGGAFGYTFGSGTRLTVV.

The chain joins TRBV11-3 to TRBJ2-5, with D perhaps TRBD2 (5 bases). Germline CDR1 and CDR2: SGHNT and YENEEA. V lost 2 bases and J lost 2, with 6 bases in between. This CDR3 contains 13 residues. The DNA of the CDR3 is TGTGCCAGCAGCTTACAGCGGCAAGAGACCCAGTACTTC. It yields the protein CASSLQRQETQYF.

The chain links TRBV11-3 to TRBJ1-5, with D hard to call. The CDR3 length is 16 residues. Per germline, CDR1 SGHNT and CDR2 YENEEA. The ends were cut back, 0 bases at V and 0 bases at J, with 9 bases in the middle. Here the CDR3 DNA reads TGTGCCAGCAGCTTAGAAACTCCCGATAGCAATCAGCCCCAGCATTTT. Translation: CASSLETPDSNQPQHF.

The table lists this clone with a count of one. This chain uses TRBV18 with TRBJ1-5; D uncertain. This CDR3 spans 13 amino acids. CDR1 and CDR2 from the germline V gene are KGHSH and LQKENI. Trimming stripped 2 bases from V and 5 bases from J, with 7 bases between. The CDR3 region has the DNA TGTGCCAGCTCACCAGGGGAGGATCAGCCCCAGCATTTT. Residues: CASSPGEDQPQHF.

The rearrangement joins TRBV3-1 (or the pseudogene TRBV3-2) to TRBJ1-3, with D perhaps matching TRBD1 (6 bases). The CDR3 length is 14 residues. V gave up 3 bases and J gave up 4 bases, with 10 bases separating them. Germline values: CDR1 LGHDT, CDR2 YNNKEL (reference sequence). This CDR3 is CASSHTQGGNTIYF. The CDR3 DNA reads as TGTGCCAGCAGCCACACACAGGGAGGAAACACCATATATTTT.

This chain's CDR3 is CASSELGQYNQPQHF. In DNA form, the CDR3 reads TGTGCCAGCAGTGAATTGGGACAGTACAATCAGCCCCAGCATTTT. The V and J genes are TRBV2 and TRBJ1-5, with 7 bases identical to TRBD1. Germline values: CDR1 SNHLY, CDR2 FYNNEI. V shed 2 bases and J 3 bases; nucleotides not matched to a gene: 4. The CDR3 is 15 residues long.

CDR3 nucleotides: TGCGCCAGCAGCCAGGCCAGGGGTGTGGCCGAAGAGACCCAGTACTTC. Translating it yields CASSQARGVAEETQYF. The chain carries TRBV4-1 and TRBJ2-5; maybe TRBD1 (6 bases). V dropped 3 bases and J dropped 3 bases, with 17 bases sitting between them. Germline loops: CDR1 MGHRA, CDR2 YSYEKL. The CDR3 is made up of 16 amino acids.

The genes are TRBV11-3 and TRBJ1-1, with D possibly matching TRBD1 (6 bases). The CDR3 has 13 residues. The germline V and J ends were trimmed by 5 bases and 5 bases, with 12 bases remaining between them. Germline CDR1 is SGHNT and CDR2 is YENEEA. The CDR3 loop is CASSPGQTTEAFF. For the CDR3, the DNA is TGTGCCAGCAGCCCTGGACAGACGACTGAAGCTTTCTTT.

The chain carries TRBV10-3 and TRBJ2-1, with 9 nucleotides matching TRBD1. Looked up from germline, CDR1 is ENHRY and CDR2 is SYGVKD. V dropped 3 bases and J dropped 3; count of bases not matched to a gene: 3. CDR3 length: 15 amino acids. CDR3 DNA: TGTGCCATCAGTGACGGACAGGGGATCTACAATGAGCAGTTCTTC. Protein product: CAISDGQGIYNEQFF.

This sequence joins TRBV6-5 and TRBJ2-7, with 8 positions matching TRBD1. This CDR3 contains 13 residues. V shed 7 bases, J shed 5 bases, and the junction held 7 bases outside the gene matches. Germline CDR1 and CDR2: MNHEY and SVGAGI. For the CDR3, the DNA is TGTGCCAGCATTGTTCAGGGGGCGGACGAGCAGTACTTC. It yields the protein CASIVQGADEQYF.

This clone was seen a single time. The chain couples TRBV18 to TRBJ2-7; TRBD1 matches at 7 bases. The V and J ends lost 2 bases and 7 bases, in that order; junction bases with no gene match: 11. CDR1 is KGHSH and CDR2 is LQKENI in the germline V gene. This CDR3 comprises 15 residues. The CDR3 DNA follows: TGTGCCAGCTCACCAGAGGTACGGGCAGGGGGAGAGCAGTACTTC. Its translation is CASSPEVRAGGEQYF.

This chain joins TRBV7-9 and TRBJ2-3; 11 nucleotides line up with TRBD2. The CDR3 loop spans 16 amino acids. J gave up 2 bases and V 6 bases, and 7 bases lay outside the gene matches. CDR1 and CDR2 (germline): SEHNR, FQNEAQ (reference sequence). The CDR3 DNA reads as TGTGCCAGCAGTCCTCCGGGACTAGCGGCCACAGATACGCAGTATTTT. Protein: CASSPPGLAATDTQYF.

The gene calls are TRBV27 and TRBJ2-7; 9 bases map to TRBD2. The CDR3 sequence is 15 residues long. From germline, CDR1 is MNHEY and CDR2 SMNVEV (reference sequence). Trimming removed 0 bases from V and 7 bases from J; junction bases left unmatched: 7. As DNA, the CDR3 is TGTGCCAGCAGTTTATCGCCTAGCGGGGCAAGGGAGCAGTACTTC. This translates into CASSLSPSGAREQYF.

The chain links TRBV7-8 to TRBJ1-5; tentatively, D is TRBD1 (5 bases). From germline, CDR1 is SGHVS and CDR2 FQNEAQ. Deletions cut 3 bases from V and 0 bases from J, with 30 bases between. CDR3 size: 22 residues. CDR3 residues: CASSLHIDSADFRGYSNQPQHF. CDR3 nucleotide sequence: TGTGCCAGCAGCTTGCACATCGACAGTGCCGATTTTAGGGGATATAGCAATCAGCCCCAGCATTTT.

The chain links TRBV19 to TRBJ1-2; no firm D call. The CDR3 covers 16 residues. Germline V gene data show CDR1 as LNHDA and CDR2 as SQIVND (reference sequence). Trimming cost V 3 bases and J 0 bases, with 14 bases left between them. CDR3 nucleotides: TGTGCCAGTAGTATTCTTCGCGTCGGGACTAACTATGGCTACACCTTC. Translated, it gives CASSILRVGTNYGYTF.

V gene TRBV27 combines with J gene TRBJ2-7; TRBD1 matches 7 bases. In germline, CDR1 is MNHEY, CDR2 SMNVEV (reference sequence). V lost 4 bases, J lost 3 bases, and 6 bases stayed unmatched. The CDR3 is 14 residues long. In DNA, the CDR3 is TGTGCCAGCAGTTCGCTTGGGACAGACTACGAGCAGTACTTC. The encoded protein is CASSSLGTDYEQYF.

The chain uses TRBV7-2 and TRBJ1-6; weak D call: TRBD1 (6 bases). V was shortened by 5 bases and J by 7 bases, with 12 bases between the two germline ends. The CDR3 loop spans 14 amino acids. From germline, CDR1 is SGHTA and CDR2 FQGNSA. CDR3 loop: CASSLEGGNSPLHF. DNA for the CDR3: TGTGCCAGCAGCCTGGAGGGGGGGAATTCACCCCTCCACTTT.

This CDR3 is CASSLQGAQYF. The CDR3, as DNA: TGTGCCAGCAGTCTACAGGGGGCGCAGTACTTC. V is TRBV6-5 and J is TRBJ2-7; 9 bases fit TRBD1. The CDR3 loop spans 11 amino acids. V shed 5 bases and J 9 bases; nucleotides not matched to a gene: 2. The germline V gene has CDR1 MNHEY and CDR2 SVGAGI.

The rearrangement uses TRBV7-2 and TRBJ2-4, with D possibly being TRBD1 (6 bases). From germline, CDR1 is SGHTA and CDR2 FQGNSA. The CDR3 loop spans 17 amino acids. V was cut by 0 bases and J by 3 bases, with 15 bases left in between. Here the CDR3 reads CASSLAHQGLGKNIQYF. Here the CDR3 DNA reads TGTGCCAGCAGCTTAGCGCACCAGGGGCTTGGCAAAAACATTCAGTACTTC.